This T cell receptor (beta chain) appears in the sequencing data of a study of T cell changes during pregnancy in multiple sclerosis (dated by TCRdb to about 2019). About the study as a whole: Changes in the T cell repertoire over the course of pregnancy were examined in this study in women with multiple sclerosis.

The germline V gene encodes CDR1 GTSNPN and CDR2 SVGIG (reference sequence). The CDR3 measures 14 amino acids from cysteine to phenylalanine. Only the CDR3 DNA is retained, 42 bases long and in frame from the first base. Between the V and J ends, shortened by 0 bases and 0 bases respectively, the junction contains 8 bases. Library generation was performed with the immunoSEQ multiplex PCR assay. The immuneACCESS repertoire file appears here via TCRdb, limited to in-frame rearrangements. These files lack a portion of the clones; in checked studies, under half of the deficit traces to unresolved V genes, and the cause of the others is not known. A total of about 75,000 clones appear in this sample, roughly nine tenths of them only once. The top ten hold roughly 0.9% of the sample. In regard to this clone: Which antigen it targets is not known. No clone much larger than this one lies a single base away; base qualities are absent.

The clonotype comes from a female donor in good health, enrolled as a control in a pregnancy study. The chain couples TRBV30 to TRBJ1-1, with the D gene call left open. The specimen was peripheral blood, collected in the first trimester of pregnancy. The CDR3 is CAWSVRVVNTEAFF. The sequenced DNA: TGTGCCTGGAGTGTACGCGTGGTGAACACTGAAGCTTTCTTT.